This section outlines one TCR beta chain sequence together with its context. Its antigen is unidentified. TCRdb reprocessed the RT-PCR reads with MiXCR, giving one entry per CDR3 protein. The data hold about 240,000 distinct CDR3 sequences, with 12% observed a single time. This entry belongs to a study of response to subunit inactivated influenza vaccine. Study-level findings and limits: There was a suggestion from the authors that each seasonal influenza vaccination recruits few new T cells.

Germline lookup yields CDR1 LGHNA and CDR2 YSLEER. The CDR3 spans 16 residues. V gave up 1 base and J gave up 2 bases, with 15 bases separating them. This receptor was identified in a man aged 45-65 years who received an inactivated influenza vaccine. J is TRBJ2-7 and V is TRBV4-3, with unresolved D. This specimen consisted of non-naive T cells sorted from PBMCs, obtained 14 days before vaccination. CDR3 residues: CASSQGWSGSTYEQYF. The CDR3 nucleotides are TGCGCCAGCAGCCAAGGGTGGTCAGGATCTACCTACGAGCAGTACTTC.